Following are 14 T cell receptor beta chains from one sample sequenced in a study of T cells in Graves' hyperthyroidism and ophthalmopathy. RNA transcripts were the template for amplifying TCR beta CDR3 regions. The TCR CDR3 first-round RT-PCR relied on the HTBI primer set. From the multiplex PCR reads, TCRdb called clonotypes with MiXCR, one entry per CDR3 protein. The sample holds approximately 690,000 distinct CDR3 sequences, 20% to 25% seen once. Input material: blood. Receptors were obtained from a young man with Graves' ophthalmopathy.

This clonotype was seen at least ten times. The rearrangement uses TRBV28 and TRBJ2-1, with 12 bases lining up with TRBD2. V was clipped by 5 bases and J by 9 bases; unmatched bases: 14. Germline lookup yields CDR1 MDHEN and CDR2 SYDVKM. CDR3 length equals 17 residues. CDR3 loop: CASSLLSRLAGEGEQFF. CDR3 nucleotide sequence: TGTGCCAGCAGTCTCCTCAGTCGACTAGCGGGAGAGGGTGAGCAGTTCTTC.

This clonotype was seen more than once but under ten times. The J gene is TRBJ2-2, the V gene TRBV10-3; TRBD1 aligns across 9 bases. CDR3 length equals 14 residues. CDR1 ENHRY and CDR2 SYGVKD come from the germline V gene. The CDR3 DNA reads TGTGCTAGTGGTGGACAGGGGAAAACCGGGGAGCTGTTTTTT. Encoded protein: CASGGQGKTGELFF.

The V call is TRBV15, the J call TRBJ1-1; D not resolved. Trimming took off 1 base at V and 8 bases at J, with 11 bases between the two ends. The CDR3 runs 13 residues. Germline values: CDR1 LNHNV, CDR2 YYDKDF (reference sequence). Written as DNA, the CDR3 is TGTGCCACCAGCAGAGTTTTGGGCGCAGAAGCTTTCTTT. Translation: CATSRVLGAEAFF.

The V call is TRBV12-3 or TRBV12-4, the J call TRBJ2-7, with D unclear. Trimming cost V 6 bases and J 5 bases, with 8 bases left between them. The CDR3 totals 11 residues. This chain's CDR3 is CASSKLNEQYF. CDR3 sequence (DNA): TGTGCCAGCAGCAAACTAAACGAGCAGTACTTC.

This clonotype was recorded a few times. The V and J genes are TRBV11-2 and TRBJ1-4, with D possibly TRBD1 on 5 matching bases. Looked up from germline, CDR1 is SGHAT and CDR2 is FQNNGV. Trimming took off 1 base at V and 7 bases at J, with 16 bases between the two ends. This CDR3 is 16 amino acids long. The CDR3 reads CASSLGRGDRSEKLFF. The CDR3 DNA is TGTGCCAGCAGCTTAGGGCGGGGGGATCGCAGTGAAAAACTGTTTTTT. Full variable domain (rest looked up from reference TRBV11-2 and TRBJ1-4): EAGVAQSPRYKIIEKRQSVAFWCNPISGHATLYWYQQILGQGPKLLIQFQNNGVVDDSQLPKDRFSAERLKGVDSTLKIQPAKLEDSAVYLCASSLGRGDRSEKLFFGSGTQLSVL.

J is TRBJ2-5 and V is TRBV19, with D perhaps matching TRBD2 (6 bases). The CDR3 extends over 15 amino acids. Germline assignment: CDR1 LNHDA and CDR2 SQIVND (reference sequence). Trimming stripped 5 bases from V and 2 bases from J, with 15 bases between. The CDR3 region has the DNA TGTGCCAGTAGTGCCGGCCTAGCGCCTCAAGAGACCCAGTACTTC. It translates to CASSAGLAPQETQYF.

The gene calls are TRBV6-1 and TRBJ2-7, with D possibly being TRBD2 (5 bases). Germline CDR1 and CDR2: MNHNS and SASEGT. V was shortened by 5 bases and J by 2 bases, with 16 bases between the two germline ends. This CDR3 spans 15 amino acids. CDR3 nucleotide sequence: TGTGCCAGCAGTCCCCCCGAGGACTCCCCCTACGAGCAGTACTTC. Translated: CASSPPEDSPYEQYF.

This clonotype came up many times. CDR3 sequence reads: CASSLAPSLDNEQFF. The CDR3 nucleotides are TGTGCCAGCAGCTTAGCCCCGTCGCTGGACAATGAGCAGTTCTTC. The chain joins TRBV11-2 to TRBJ2-1; D gene unclear. Germline V gene data show CDR1 as SGHAT and CDR2 as FQNNGV. Trimming stripped 1 base from V and 5 bases from J, with 12 bases between. The CDR3 is made up of 15 amino acids.

The chain joins TRBV27 to TRBJ2-1, with 11 positions matching TRBD2. Looked up from germline, CDR1 is MNHEY and CDR2 is SMNVEV (reference sequence). This CDR3 has 15 residues. J was trimmed by 6 bases and V by 4 bases; bases with no gene match: 5. CDR3 in DNA: TGTGCCAGCAGTTCACTAGCGGGAGCCATCAATGAGCAGTTCTTC. Protein sequence: CASSSLAGAINEQFF.

This clonotype was counted at least ten times. The genes are TRBV12-3 or TRBV12-4 and TRBJ2-7, with D tentatively TRBD2 (5 bases). This CDR3 spans 13 amino acids. Deletions cut 1 base from V and 6 bases from J, with 10 bases between. The CDR3 bases are TGTGCCAGCAGTTTAGGGGGAGCTGCCGAGCAGTACTTC. It is translated as CASSLGGAAEQYF.

J is TRBJ2-5 and V is TRBV11-2; maybe TRBD1 (6 bases). V was trimmed by 6 bases and J by 4 bases, leaving 15 bases between them. Looked up from germline, CDR1 is SGHAT and CDR2 is FQNNGV. There are 14 residues in the CDR3. The chain's CDR3 is CASSEPQGRETQYF. The CDR3 DNA is TGTGCCAGCAGTGAACCACAGGGTCGAGAGACCCAGTACTTC.

This clonotype was counted a few times. The chain recombines TRBV29-1 with TRBJ2-3; possible D gene TRBD2, 5 bases. The ends were cut back, 5 bases at V and 1 base at J, with 10 bases in the middle. The germline CDR1 and CDR2 sequences are SQVTM and ANQGSEA. The CDR3 has 13 amino acids. The CDR3 protein is CSVPHSGTDTQYF. The CDR3 DNA follows: TGCAGCGTTCCTCATAGCGGCACAGATACGCAGTATTTT.

This sequence joins TRBV6-1 and TRBJ1-1; D is uncertain. The germline V and J ends were trimmed by 6 bases and 7 bases, with 18 bases remaining between them. The CDR3 has 14 residues. CDR1 is MNHNS, CDR2 SASEGT, per germline. CDR3 sequence (DNA): TGTGCCAGCAGGACACCTGGCAGACCAGATGAAGCTTTCTTT. Its protein product is CASRTPGRPDEAFF.

V is TRBV20-1 and J is TRBJ2-7; 7 bases fit TRBD1. With V trimmed by 0 bases and J by 3 bases, 8 bases remained unmatched. In germline, CDR1 is DFQATT, CDR2 SNEGSKA (reference sequence). The CDR3 sequence is 15 residues long. For the CDR3, the DNA is TGCAGTGCTAGAGATCGAAGGGGGCCGTTCTACGAGCAGTACTTC. Protein sequence: CSARDRRGPFYEQYF.